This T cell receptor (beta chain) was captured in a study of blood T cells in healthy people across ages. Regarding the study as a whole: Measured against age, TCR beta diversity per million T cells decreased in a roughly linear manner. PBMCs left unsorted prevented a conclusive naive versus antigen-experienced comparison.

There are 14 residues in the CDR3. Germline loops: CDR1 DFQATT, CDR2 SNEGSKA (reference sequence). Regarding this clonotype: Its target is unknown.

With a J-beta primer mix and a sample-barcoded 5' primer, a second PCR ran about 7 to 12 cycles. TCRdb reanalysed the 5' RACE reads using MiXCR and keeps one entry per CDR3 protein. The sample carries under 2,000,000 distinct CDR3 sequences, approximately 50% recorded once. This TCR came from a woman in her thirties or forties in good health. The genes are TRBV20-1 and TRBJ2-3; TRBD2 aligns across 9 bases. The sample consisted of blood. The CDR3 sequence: CSGRLAGLTDTQYF. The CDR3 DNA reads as TGCAGCGGCAGGCTAGCGGGACTCACAGATACGCAGTATTTT.